This T cell receptor (beta chain) was recovered during a study of T cell changes during pregnancy in multiple sclerosis. The repertoire was sequenced with immunoSEQ multiplex PCR; TCRdb's copy has only in-frame clones and lacks some. The sample consists of 25,000 to 30,000 clones, 89% of them appearing once. Germline V gene data show CDR1 as SEHNR and CDR2 as FQNEAQ (reference sequence). V was pared by 7 bases and J by 1 base, with 7 bases between. The CDR3 covers 12 residues. The sample here was CD4+ T cells from peripheral blood mononuclear cells, taken in the first trimester of pregnancy. The chain links TRBV7-9 to TRBJ1-1; D unresolved. The TCR originated in a female donor in good health, enrolled as a control in a pregnancy study. As DNA, the CDR3 is TGTGCCAGCACCCGAGAGAACACTGAAGCTTTCTTT. It translates to CASTRENTEAFF. Full variable domain (rest looked up from reference TRBV7-9 and TRBJ1-1): DTGVSQNPRHKITKRGQNVTFRCDPISEHNRLYWYRQTLGQGPEFLTYFQNEAQLEKSRLLSDRFSAERPKGSFSTLEIQRTEQGDSAMYLCASTRENTEAFFGQGTRLTVV.